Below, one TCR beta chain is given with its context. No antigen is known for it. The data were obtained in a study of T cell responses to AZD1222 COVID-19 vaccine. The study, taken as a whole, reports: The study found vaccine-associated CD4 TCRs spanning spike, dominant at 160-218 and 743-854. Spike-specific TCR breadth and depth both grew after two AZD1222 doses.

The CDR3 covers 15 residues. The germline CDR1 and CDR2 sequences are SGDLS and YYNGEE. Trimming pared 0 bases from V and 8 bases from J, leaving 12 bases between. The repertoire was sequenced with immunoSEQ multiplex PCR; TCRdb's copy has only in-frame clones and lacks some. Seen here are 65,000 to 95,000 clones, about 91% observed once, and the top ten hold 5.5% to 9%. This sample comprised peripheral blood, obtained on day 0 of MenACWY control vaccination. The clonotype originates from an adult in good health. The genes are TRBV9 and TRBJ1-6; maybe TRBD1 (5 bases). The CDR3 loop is CASSVAVGPDSPLHF. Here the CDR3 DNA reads TGTGCCAGCAGCGTAGCGGTGGGGCCTGATTCACCCCTCCACTTT.